This passage covers 25 T cell receptor beta chains from one sample sequenced in a study of vaccination and CD4 T cells after COVID-19. Their cognate antigens are unknown. The treatment was: approximately 9-day PBMC culture with coronavirus spike peptide pools or control peptides (ViraFEST assay). Cultured CD4+ T-cell DNA underwent Oncomine TCR Beta short-read sequencing. A single record per CDR3 protein comes from TCRdb applying MiXCR to the PCR reads. The sample yields roughly 20,000 distinct CDR3 sequences, about 42% seen once. The sample consisted of CD4+ T cells from blood, cultured in vitro, taken before SARS-CoV-2 vaccination. These TCRs come from a human donor who had recovered from COVID-19.

This clonotype occurred a few times. This chain connects TRBV7-2 to TRBJ2-7; D is perhaps TRBD1 or TRBD2 (7 bases each). The CDR3 has 16 amino acids. Germline V gives CDR1 SGHTA, CDR2 FQGNSA. Trimming left V 1 base short and J 2 bases short, with 15 bases between. Here the CDR3 reads CASSLVGGGSAYEQYF. In DNA form, the CDR3 reads TGTGCCAGCAGCTTAGTAGGGGGCGGGAGCGCCTACGAGCAGTACTTC.

This clonotype has just a few counts. The chain couples TRBV7-3 to TRBJ2-2, with 9 nucleotides matching TRBD2. The CDR3 is 13 residues long. V shed 6 bases, J shed 6 bases, and the junction held 2 bases outside the gene matches. Per the germline V gene, CDR1 is SGHTA and CDR2 is FQGTGA. The CDR3 region has the DNA TGTGCCAGCAGAATAGCGGGAGCCGGGGAGCTGTTTTTT. It encodes CASRIAGAGELFF.

This clonotype is labeled medium-sized. The J gene is TRBJ2-7, the V gene TRBV15; maybe TRBD2 (5 bases). CDR3 size: 14 residues. Trimming cost V 1 base and J 6 bases, with 13 bases left between them. The germline V gene encodes CDR1 LNHNV and CDR2 YYDKDF (reference sequence). The CDR3 loop reads CATSRGGPVSEQYF. DNA of the CDR3: TGTGCCACCAGCAGAGGCGGGCCGGTTTCCGAGCAGTACTTC.

The chain recombines TRBV28 with TRBJ2-4; 8 nucleotides align to TRBD1. The CDR3 consists of 18 residues. V trimming: 2 bases; J trimming: 1 base; junction bases outside the gene matches: 10. Germline CDR1 MDHEN, CDR2 SYDVKM. CDR3: CASSLISQGAGAKNIQYF. DNA of the CDR3: TGTGCCAGCAGTTTAATCTCCCAGGGGGCCGGGGCCAAAAACATTCAGTACTTC.

The rearrangement links TRBV15 to TRBJ2-3; 8 bases line up with TRBD2. The CDR3 is 17 residues long. Germline V lookup: CDR1 LNHNV, CDR2 YYDKDF (reference sequence). Losses at the gene ends were 0 bases for V and 2 bases for J; bases not matched to a gene: 7. The CDR3 DNA reads TGTGCCACCAGCAGAGATCTCGGCGGGGGGACCACAGATACGCAGTATTTT. It translates to CATSRDLGGGTTDTQYF.

The V call is TRBV7-9, the J call TRBJ1-2, with a tentative D call TRBD1 (5 bases). The germline V gene has CDR1 SEHNR and CDR2 FQNEAQ (reference sequence). Trimming shortened V by 10 bases and J by 8 bases, and 17 bases separated the two germline ends. This CDR3 contains 12 residues. CDR3 in amino acids: CAITLGGRGYTF. In DNA, the CDR3 is TGTGCCATCACATTGGGGGGACGCGGCTACACCTTC. Supplemented by reference TRBV7-9 and TRBJ1-2, the full variable domain reads DTGVSQNPRHKITKRGQNVTFRCDPISEHNRLYWYRQTLGQGPEFLTYFQNEAQLEKSRLLSDRFSAERPKGSFSTLEIQRTEQGDSAMYLCAITLGGRGYTFGSGTRLTVV.

The genes are TRBV7-6 and TRBJ2-2; 8 bases match TRBD1. After removal of 7 bases from V and 4 bases from J, the junction contained 11 bases not matched to a gene. Germline assignment: CDR1 SGHVS and CDR2 FNYEAQ. The CDR3 length is 16 residues. CDR3 sequence (DNA): TGTGCCAGCACTGACAGGGGCAGTTTCTCCACCGGGGAGCTGTTTTTT. Residues: CASTDRGSFSTGELFF.

The rearrangement joins TRBV28 to TRBJ2-7; a weak D match, TRBD1 (5 bases). Germline CDR1 and CDR2: MDHEN and SYDVKM. Trimming stripped 3 bases from V and 2 bases from J, with 14 bases between. The CDR3 loop spans 15 amino acids. The CDR3 sequence is CASSFVWGYPYEQYF. CDR3 DNA: TGTGCCAGCAGTTTCGTGTGGGGCTACCCCTACGAGCAGTACTTC.

The rearrangement uses TRBV20-1 and TRBJ2-3; maybe TRBD2 (6 bases). The CDR3 is made up of 18 amino acids. Germline CDR1 and CDR2: DFQATT and SNEGSKA (reference sequence). V lost 1 base to trimming and J lost 3 bases, with 23 bases between them. The CDR3 spells CSARVGNSGPRGTDTQYF. In DNA form, the CDR3 reads TGCAGTGCTAGAGTGGGTAATAGCGGACCCCGCGGGACAGATACGCAGTATTTT.

This sequence joins TRBV27 and TRBJ2-1; TRBD2 agrees at 11 bases. Germline values: CDR1 MNHEY, CDR2 SMNVEV (reference sequence). Trimming removed 6 bases from V and 8 bases from J; junction bases left unmatched: 0. CDR3 length: 12 amino acids. The CDR3 reads CASRTSGDEQFF. The CDR3 bases are TGTGCCAGCAGGACTAGCGGGGATGAGCAGTTCTTC.

This sequence joins TRBV5-5 and TRBJ2-5, with a possible D match to TRBD1 (6 bases). Germline V gene data show CDR1 as SGHKS and CDR2 as YYEKEE (reference sequence). There are 15 residues in the CDR3. With 2 bases removed from V and 2 bases from J, the gap between germline ends came to 13 bases. CDR3 amino acids: CASSFSHRAQETQYF. The CDR3 DNA sequence: TGTGCCAGCAGCTTTAGCCACAGGGCGCAAGAGACCCAGTACTTC. The full variable domain, its missing parts supplied by reference TRBV5-5 and TRBJ2-5, is DAGVTQSPTHLIKTRGQQVTLRCSPISGHKSVSWYQQVLGQGPQFIFQYYEKEERGRGNFPDRFSARQFPNYSSELNVNALLLGDSALYLCASSFSHRAQETQYFGPGTRLLVL.

This clonotype has a handful of counts. This chain connects TRBV4-1 to TRBJ2-3; 12 bases match TRBD2. CDR3 length equals 16 residues. With 3 bases clipped from V and 3 bases from J, the junction kept 4 bases outside the gene matches. Per germline, CDR1 MGHRA and CDR2 YSYEKL. CDR3 DNA sequence: TGCGCCAGCAGCCAGCTAGCGGGGGGGAGTACAGATACGCAGTATTTT. Translating gives CASSQLAGGSTDTQYF.

This clonotype was detected only a few times. The chain links TRBV27 to TRBJ2-3, with unresolved D. Germline V lookup: CDR1 MNHEY, CDR2 SMNVEV (reference sequence). V was trimmed by 5 bases and J by 1 base, leaving 22 bases between them. This CDR3 comprises 18 residues. CDR3 bases: TGTGCCAGCAGTCCTTATGTCCTCCTTGTGGGCCGCACAGATACGCAGTATTTT. Amino acid sequence: CASSPYVLLVGRTDTQYF.

This chain connects TRBV2 to TRBJ1-2; TRBD1 agrees at 7 bases. The germline V gene encodes CDR1 SNHLY and CDR2 FYNNEI. Trimming at V came to 4 bases and at J to 7 bases, leaving 3 bases not matched to a gene. This CDR3 has 12 residues. This CDR3 reads CASSGQGLGYTF. The CDR3, as DNA: TGTGCCAGCAGTGGACAGGGACTTGGCTACACCTTC.

V is TRBV6-1 and J is TRBJ1-6, with no clear D. The length of the CDR3 is 12 residues. V was trimmed by 8 bases and J by 11 bases, leaving 13 bases between them. Germline CDR1 reads MNHNS; CDR2 reads SASEGT. The CDR3 loop reads CASGSRTTPLHF. Written as DNA, the CDR3 is TGTGCCAGCGGGTCTAGAACTACACCCCTCCACTTT.

The CDR3 region has the DNA TGTGCCACCAGCAGAGATCTAACGGGAGAGCAGTTCTTC. This encodes CATSRDLTGEQFF. This chain connects TRBV15 to TRBJ2-1, with D tentatively TRBD2 (5 bases). The V and J ends lost 0 bases and 10 bases respectively, with 10 bases between them. Germline V lookup: CDR1 LNHNV, CDR2 YYDKDF (reference sequence). The CDR3 contains 13 residues.

This sequence joins TRBV4-3 and TRBJ2-7; either TRBD1 or TRBD2 may supply D (5 bases each). This CDR3 is 16 amino acids long. The V gene's germline CDR1 is LGHNA and CDR2 YSLEER. V was shortened by 1 base and J by 4 bases, with 17 bases between the two germline ends. CDR3 in DNA: TGCGCCAGCAGCCAAGTCCCCGGGGCCTCGCCTTACGAGCAGTACTTC. It translates to CASSQVPGASPYEQYF.

CDR3 sequence reads: CASRENRGRTEAFF. For the CDR3, the DNA is TGTGCCAGCAGGGAGAACAGGGGTCGCACTGAAGCTTTCTTT. V is TRBV2 and J is TRBJ1-1, with 7 bases lining up with TRBD1. The V and J ends lost 6 bases and 4 bases, in that order; junction bases with no gene match: 8. This CDR3 has 14 residues. The V gene's germline CDR1 is SNHLY and CDR2 FYNNEI. Variable domain in full (rest from reference TRBV2 and TRBJ1-1): EPEVTQTPSHQVTQMGQEVILRCVPISNHLYFYWYRQILGQKVEFLVSFYNNEISEKSEIFDDQFSVERPDGSNFTLKIRSTKLEDSAMYFCASRENRGRTEAFFGQGTRLTVV.

V is TRBV10-3 and J is TRBJ1-2, with TRBD1 identical over 7 bases. The CDR3 is 14 amino acids. Germline CDR1 ENHRY, CDR2 SYGVKD. V shed 6 bases and J 4 bases; nucleotides not matched to a gene: 8. The chain's CDR3 is CAISPKTGPYGYTF. The CDR3 DNA follows: TGTGCCATCAGCCCCAAGACAGGGCCCTATGGCTACACCTTC.

This clonotype was detected once. The CDR3: CASSLEGSRTDTQYF. The CDR3 DNA sequence: TGTGCCAGCAGCTTAGAAGGCAGCCGCACAGATACGCAGTATTTT. This chain uses TRBV7-3 with TRBJ2-3, with unresolved D. The CDR3 is 15 residues long. Trimming shortened V by 2 bases and J by 1 base, and 10 bases separated the two germline ends. Germline CDR1 is SGHTA and CDR2 is FQGTGA.

The chain is built from TRBV19 and TRBJ1-1; D gene unclear. Trimming cost V 5 bases and J 0 bases, with 16 bases left between them. This CDR3 region has 16 residues. CDR1 and CDR2 (germline): LNHDA, SQIVND (reference sequence). The CDR3 DNA follows: TGTGCCAGTAGTCCTCGTCGACAAAGTCTGAACACTGAAGCTTTCTTT. It codes for CASSPRRQSLNTEAFF.

This chain links TRBV6-2 or TRBV6-3 with TRBJ2-7, with 9 bases lining up with TRBD1. Unmatched junction bases numbered 9, after V lost 6 bases and J lost 0 bases. The CDR3 is made up of 16 amino acids. The germline V gene has CDR1 MNHEY and CDR2 SVGEGT. The CDR3 coding sequence is TGTGCCAGCAGGCCGGCGGACAGGGGTAGCTCCTACGAGCAGTACTTC. Translation: CASRPADRGSSYEQYF.

The chain links TRBV7-9 to TRBJ2-7; the D is unclear. Trimming removed 1 base at V and 0 bases at J, with 7 bases between. Per germline, CDR1 SEHNR and CDR2 FQNEAQ (reference sequence). The CDR3 extends over 14 amino acids. CDR3 in amino acids: CASSLVASSYEQYF. The CDR3 DNA reads TGTGCCAGCAGCTTAGTCGCAAGCTCCTACGAGCAGTACTTC.

DNA of the CDR3: TGTGCCAGCAGTTACTCGAGCGGGAGGGCCGGTGAGCAGTTCTTC. Residues: CASSYSSGRAGEQFF. The chain employs TRBV6-2 or TRBV6-3 and TRBJ2-1; 10 positions agree with TRBD2. The CDR3 length is 15 residues. Looked up from germline, CDR1 is MNHEY and CDR2 is SVGEGT. Germline trimming cut 0 bases from V and 9 bases from J; bases unmatched to any gene: 5.

The CDR3 DNA reads TGTGCCAGCAGTAGGAGCGGGAACACCGGGGAGCTGTTTTTT. It encodes CASSRSGNTGELFF. The V and J genes are TRBV2 and TRBJ2-2; D might be TRBD2 (5 bases). Trimming left V 5 bases short and J 1 base short, with 8 bases between. Germline lookup yields CDR1 SNHLY and CDR2 FYNNEI. The CDR3 extends over 14 amino acids.